The clone carrying this T cell receptor (beta chain) showed up just once. Its antigen is currently unknown. This sample stems from a study of T cell responses to AZD1222 COVID-19 vaccine. General study results and limits: Spike-specific TCR breadth rose after two AZD1222 doses, and depth rose as well.

The assay was immunoSEQ multiplex PCR, and TCRdb's table has in-frame clones only and misses some. This table has about 120,000 clones, approximately 89% appearing once. Germline CDR1 is MNHEY and CDR2 is SMNVEV (reference sequence). V was clipped by 4 bases and J by 2 bases; unmatched bases: 7. The CDR3 runs 16 residues. V is TRBV27 and J is TRBJ2-3; 9 nucleotides agree with TRBD1. This material consisted of peripheral blood, taken on day 0 of AZD1222 vaccination. This TCR derives from an adult in good health. CDR3 in amino acids: CASSSRQGGNTDTQYF. In DNA, the CDR3 is TGTGCCAGCAGTTCCCGACAGGGGGGGAACACAGATACGCAGTATTTT.